This TCR beta chain was observed in a study of CD8+ T cells in alopecia areata. Regarding this clone: Antigen specificity is unknown.

Study results and limitations: Because one nonresponder was included, the link of baseline CD8+ expansion to response is considered uncertain.

RNA was extracted and reverse transcribed into cDNA as the sequencing template. The assay was immunoSEQ multiplex PCR, and TCRdb's table has in-frame clones only and misses some. The profile shows about 300,000 clones, roughly 64% of them singletons. Treatment reported: oral pan-JAK inhibitor, 5-10 mg twice daily. This sample comprised CD4+ T cells sorted from blood, obtained at week 24, from a patient treated with tofacitinib. The origin of this receptor is a human donor with alopecia areata.

The CDR3 loop is CASTRRGTVNSPLHF. DNA of the CDR3: TGTGCCAGCACCAGAAGGGGGACAGTCAATTCACCCCTCCACTTT. The chain has TRBV4-2 and TRBJ1-6, with TRBD1 matching 7 bases. The CDR3 spans 15 residues. CDR1 is LGHNA and CDR2 is YNFKEQ in the germline V gene. V dropped 7 bases and J dropped 7; count of bases not matched to a gene: 10.